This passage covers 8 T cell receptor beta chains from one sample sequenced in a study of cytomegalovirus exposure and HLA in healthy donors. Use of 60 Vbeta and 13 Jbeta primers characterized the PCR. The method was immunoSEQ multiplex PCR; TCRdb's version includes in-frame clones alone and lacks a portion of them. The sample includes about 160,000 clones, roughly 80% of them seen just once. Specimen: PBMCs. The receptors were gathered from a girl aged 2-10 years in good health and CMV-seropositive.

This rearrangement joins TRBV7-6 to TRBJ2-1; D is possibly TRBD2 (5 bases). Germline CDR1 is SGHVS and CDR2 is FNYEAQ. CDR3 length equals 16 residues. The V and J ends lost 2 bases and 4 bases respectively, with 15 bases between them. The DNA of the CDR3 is TGTGCCAGCAGCTTAATCGAGGGAGCGTGGTACAATGAGCAGTTCTTC. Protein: CASSLIEGAWYNEQFF.

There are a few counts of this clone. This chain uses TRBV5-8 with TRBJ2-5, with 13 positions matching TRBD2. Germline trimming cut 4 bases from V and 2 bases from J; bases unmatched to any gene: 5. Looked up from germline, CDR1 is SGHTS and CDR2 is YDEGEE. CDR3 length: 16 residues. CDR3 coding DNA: TGTGCCAGCAGCCTGGGACTAGCGGGACGGCAAGAGACCCAGTACTTC. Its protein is CASSLGLAGRQETQYF.

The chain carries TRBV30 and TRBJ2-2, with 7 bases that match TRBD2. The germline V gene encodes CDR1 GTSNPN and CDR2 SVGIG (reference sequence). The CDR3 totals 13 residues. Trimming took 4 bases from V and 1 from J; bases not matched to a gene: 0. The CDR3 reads CAWTSGNTGELFF. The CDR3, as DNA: TGTGCCTGGACTAGCGGGAACACCGGGGAGCTGTTTTTT.

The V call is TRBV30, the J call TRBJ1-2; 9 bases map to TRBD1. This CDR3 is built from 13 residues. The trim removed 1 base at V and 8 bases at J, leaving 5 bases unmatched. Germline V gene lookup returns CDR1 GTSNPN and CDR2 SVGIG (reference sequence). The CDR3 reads CAWSEQGALGYTF. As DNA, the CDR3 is TGTGCCTGGAGTGAACAGGGGGCTTTGGGCTACACCTTC.

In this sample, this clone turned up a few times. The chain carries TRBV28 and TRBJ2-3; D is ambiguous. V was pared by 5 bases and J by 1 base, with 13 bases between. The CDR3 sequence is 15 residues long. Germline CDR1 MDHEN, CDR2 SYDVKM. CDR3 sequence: CASSTLRSGTDTQYF. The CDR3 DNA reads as TGTGCCAGCAGTACCCTCCGGTCCGGCACAGATACGCAGTATTTT.

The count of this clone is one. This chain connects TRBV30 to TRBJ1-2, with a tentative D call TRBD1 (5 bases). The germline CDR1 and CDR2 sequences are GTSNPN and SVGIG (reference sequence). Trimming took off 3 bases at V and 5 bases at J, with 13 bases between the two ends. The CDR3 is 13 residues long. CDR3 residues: CAWRAFDRYGYTF. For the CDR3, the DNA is TGTGCCTGGAGGGCTTTTGACAGATATGGCTACACCTTC.

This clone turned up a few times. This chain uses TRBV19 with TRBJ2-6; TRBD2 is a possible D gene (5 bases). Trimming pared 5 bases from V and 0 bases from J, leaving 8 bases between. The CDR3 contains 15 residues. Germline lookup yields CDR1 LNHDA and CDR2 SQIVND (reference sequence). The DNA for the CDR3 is TGTGCCAGTAGTTTCGCGGGCTCTGGGGCCAACGTCCTGACTTTC. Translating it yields CASSFAGSGANVLTF.

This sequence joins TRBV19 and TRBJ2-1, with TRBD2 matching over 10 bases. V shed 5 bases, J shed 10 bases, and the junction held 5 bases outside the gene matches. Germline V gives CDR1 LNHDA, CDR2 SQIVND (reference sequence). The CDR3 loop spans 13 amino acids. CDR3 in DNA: TGTGCCAGTAGTCCTCGGACTAGCGGCGAGCAGTTCTTC. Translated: CASSPRTSGEQFF.